What follows is one T cell receptor (beta chain) and its context. Its antigen is currently not known. The sample holds no much larger clone one base away, and base qualities are not on file. The receptor library was made with the immunoSEQ multiplex PCR assay. TCRdb carries this immuneACCESS record with in-frame sequences only. Its versions omit some clonotypes, under half of them owing to an unresolved V gene in the studies checked, with the rest unexplained. The sample table shows roughly 6,000 clones, and 70% to 85% are seen once. About 6% of the sample is in the top ten clones. The CDR3 contains 14 residues, cysteine and phenylalanine counted. The only DNA kept is the CDR3, 42 bases in frame from the first base. The germline V and J ends show losses of 6 bases and 4 bases respectively, and no gene match explains 6 bases of the junction. CDR1 MDHEN and CDR2 SYDVKM were looked up in the germline V gene.

These data originate in a study of T cells and Merkel cell carcinoma outcomes (dated by TCRdb to about 2020). General notes on the study: The study looked at whether the tumor T-cell repertoire and T-cell density could predict clinical outcome in patients with Merkel cell carcinoma.

Samples came from patients with Merkel cell carcinoma. What the authors observed across the whole study: Clinical outcomes in Merkel cell carcinoma patients were reported to be predicted by T-cell repertoire features combined with T-cell density.

The TCR was taken from a human donor with Merkel cell carcinoma. The chain is assembled from TRBV28 and TRBJ2-7; TRBD2 agrees with 10 junctional bases. The sequencing input was tumor tissue from Merkel cell carcinoma. The CDR3 region reads CASRASGRTYEQYF. DNA sequence: TGTGCCAGCAGAGCTAGCGGGAGAACGTACGAGCAGTACTTC.